The sequence of this T cell receptor beta chain was determined in a study of T-cell memory formation after mild COVID-19. MiXCR, run by TCRdb on the 5' RACE reads, gives a single entry per CDR3 protein. The sample lists about 450,000 distinct CDR3 sequences, less than 25% occurring once. The table lists this clonotype with a few counts. V lost 5 bases to trimming and J lost 3 bases; unmatched junction nucleotides: 7. Per germline, CDR1 SEHNR and CDR2 FQNEAQ (reference sequence). The CDR3 loop spans 15 amino acids. The sequenced material came from PBMCs or a T cell subset sorted from them (not recorded which). V gene TRBV7-9 combines with J gene TRBJ2-1; 7 bases agree with TRBD1. This clonotype originated in an adult woman who had mild COVID-19 (a few samples of this study predate the infection). Cell type and time point are not known. The CDR3 sequence is CASSPGTEDYNEQFF. The DNA of the CDR3 is TGTGCCAGCAGCCCCGGGACAGAGGACTACAATGAGCAGTTCTTC.